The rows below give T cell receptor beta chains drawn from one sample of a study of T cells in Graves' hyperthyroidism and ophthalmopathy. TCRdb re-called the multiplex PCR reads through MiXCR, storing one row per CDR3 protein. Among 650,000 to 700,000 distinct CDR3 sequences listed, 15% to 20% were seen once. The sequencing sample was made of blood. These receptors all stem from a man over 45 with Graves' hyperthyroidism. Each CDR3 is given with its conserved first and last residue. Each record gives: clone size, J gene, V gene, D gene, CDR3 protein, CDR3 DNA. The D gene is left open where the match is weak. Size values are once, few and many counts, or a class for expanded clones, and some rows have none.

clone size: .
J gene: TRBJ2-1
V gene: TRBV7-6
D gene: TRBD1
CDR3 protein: CASSLEVAGGKSYNEQFF
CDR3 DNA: TGTGCCAGCAGCTTAGAGGTGGCAGGGGGCAAATCCTACAATGAGCAGTTCTTC

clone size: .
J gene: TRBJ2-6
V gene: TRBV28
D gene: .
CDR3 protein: CASSGGTNGANVLTF
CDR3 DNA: TGTGCCAGCAGTGGGGGGACAAATGGGGCCAACGTCCTGACTTTC

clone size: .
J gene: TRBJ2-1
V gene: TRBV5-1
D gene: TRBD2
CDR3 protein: CASFPAGGGRRNEQFF
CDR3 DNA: TGCGCCAGCTTTCCAGCGGGAGGAGGTCGGAGAAATGAGCAGTTCTTC

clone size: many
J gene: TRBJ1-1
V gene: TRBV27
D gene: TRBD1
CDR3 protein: CASSRTGWNTEAFF
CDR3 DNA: TGTGCCAGCAGTCGGACAGGGTGGAACACTGAAGCTTTCTTT

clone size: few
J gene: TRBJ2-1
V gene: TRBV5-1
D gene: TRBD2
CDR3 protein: CASRFAGLAGYGQFF
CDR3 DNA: TGCGCCAGCAGGTTTGCGGGACTAGCGGGATATGGGCAGTTCTTC

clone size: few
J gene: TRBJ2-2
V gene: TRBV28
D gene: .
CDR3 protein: CASSSPRGRGNGELFF
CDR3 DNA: TGTGCCAGCAGCAGCCCTCGGGGTAGGGGTAACGGGGAGCTGTTTTTT

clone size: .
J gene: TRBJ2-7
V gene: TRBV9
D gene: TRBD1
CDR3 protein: CASSSTGTGRHEQYF
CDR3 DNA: TGTGCCAGCAGCTCCACTGGGACAGGGCGTCACGAGCAGTACTTC

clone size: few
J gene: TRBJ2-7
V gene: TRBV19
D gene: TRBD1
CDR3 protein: CASSDGTGLYEQYF
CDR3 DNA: TGTGCCAGTAGCGACGGGACAGGGTTGTACGAGCAGTACTTC

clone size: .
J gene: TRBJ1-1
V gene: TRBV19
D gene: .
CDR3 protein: CASTPRQEKNTEAFF
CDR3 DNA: TGTGCCAGTACCCCAAGGCAGGAAAAGAACACTGAAGCTTTCTTT

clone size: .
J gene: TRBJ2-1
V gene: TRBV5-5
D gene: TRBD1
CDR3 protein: CASSLAWWGDRRNNEQFF
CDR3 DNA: TGTGCCAGCAGCCTAGCTTGGTGGGGGGACAGGAGAAACAATGAGCAGTTCTTC

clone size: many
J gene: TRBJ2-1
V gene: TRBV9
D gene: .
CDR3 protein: CASSVNTGNNEQFF
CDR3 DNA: TGTGCCAGCAGCGTAAACACAGGGAACAATGAGCAGTTCTTC

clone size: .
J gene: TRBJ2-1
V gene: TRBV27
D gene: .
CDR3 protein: CASSWTGNNEQFF
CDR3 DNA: TGTGCCAGCAGTTGGACTGGCAACAATGAGCAGTTCTTC

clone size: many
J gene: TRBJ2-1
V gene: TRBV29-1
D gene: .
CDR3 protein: CSVLGAAGVDEQFF
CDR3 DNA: TGCAGCGTGCTTGGGGCGGCGGGCGTGGATGAGCAGTTCTTC

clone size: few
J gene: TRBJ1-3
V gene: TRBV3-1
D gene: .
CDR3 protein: CASSPLGTGNTIYF
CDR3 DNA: TGTGCCAGCAGCCCTTTAGGGACTGGAAACACCATATATTTT

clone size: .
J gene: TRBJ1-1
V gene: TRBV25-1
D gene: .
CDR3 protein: CASSGDSRAEAFF
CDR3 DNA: TGTGCCAGCAGTGGGGACTCGAGGGCTGAAGCTTTCTTT

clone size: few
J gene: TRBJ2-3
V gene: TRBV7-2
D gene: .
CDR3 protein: CASSLGEATITDTQYF
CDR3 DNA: TGTGCCAGCAGCTTAGGGGAGGCGACCATTACAGATACGCAGTATTTT

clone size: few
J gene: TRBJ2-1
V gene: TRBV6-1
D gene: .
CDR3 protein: CASRVSDNYNEQFF
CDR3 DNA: TGTGCCAGCAGGGTATCGGACAACTACAATGAGCAGTTCTTC

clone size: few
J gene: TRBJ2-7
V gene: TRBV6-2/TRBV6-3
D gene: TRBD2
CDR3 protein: CASSYVAGGGYEQYF
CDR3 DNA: TGTGCCAGCAGTTACGTCGCGGGAGGTGGCTACGAGCAGTACTTC

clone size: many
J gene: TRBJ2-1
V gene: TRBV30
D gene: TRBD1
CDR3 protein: CAWMGQYYNEQFF
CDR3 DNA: TGTGCCTGGATGGGACAGTACTACAATGAGCAGTTCTTC

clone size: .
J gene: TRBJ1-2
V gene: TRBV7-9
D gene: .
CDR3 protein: CASSLAMRGGSHGYTF
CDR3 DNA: TGTGCCAGCAGCTTAGCAATGAGAGGGGGTTCCCATGGCTACACCTTC

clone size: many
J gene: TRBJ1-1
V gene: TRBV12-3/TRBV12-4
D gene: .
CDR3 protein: CASRPGGRMNTEAFF
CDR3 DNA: TGTGCCAGCAGGCCTGGAGGCAGGATGAACACTGAAGCTTTCTTT

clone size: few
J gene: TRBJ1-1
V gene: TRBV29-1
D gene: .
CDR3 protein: CSVARQLNTEAFF
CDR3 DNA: TGCAGCGTCGCCCGACAGTTGAACACTGAAGCTTTCTTT

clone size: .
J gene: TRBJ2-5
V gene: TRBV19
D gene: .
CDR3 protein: CASSSAGASQETQYF
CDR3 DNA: TGTGCCAGTAGTTCCGCGGGGGCTAGCCAAGAGACCCAGTACTTC

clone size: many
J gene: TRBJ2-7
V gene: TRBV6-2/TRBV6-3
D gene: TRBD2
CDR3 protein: CASRGTRLAGGNPYEQYF
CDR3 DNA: TGTGCCAGCAGAGGAACCAGACTAGCGGGAGGGAATCCCTACGAGCAGTACTTC

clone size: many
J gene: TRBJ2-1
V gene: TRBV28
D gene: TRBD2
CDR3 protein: CASSSGGGAGGAQFF
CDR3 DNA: TGTGCCAGCAGTTCAGGGGGGGGAGCGGGAGGCGCGCAGTTCTTC

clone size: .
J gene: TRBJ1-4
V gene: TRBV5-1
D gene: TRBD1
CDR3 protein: CASSLDRGRFGEKLFF
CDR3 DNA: TGCGCCAGCAGCTTGGACAGGGGGCGGTTCGGGGAAAAACTGTTTTTT

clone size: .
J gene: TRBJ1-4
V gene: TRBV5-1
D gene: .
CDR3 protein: CASRVQATNEKLFF
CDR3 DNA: TGCGCCAGCAGAGTTCAGGCAACTAATGAAAAACTGTTTTTT

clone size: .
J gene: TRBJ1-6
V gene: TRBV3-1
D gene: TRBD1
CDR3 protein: CASSPRQGYNSPLHF
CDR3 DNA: TGTGCCAGCAGCCCCCGACAGGGTTATAATTCACCCCTCCACTTT

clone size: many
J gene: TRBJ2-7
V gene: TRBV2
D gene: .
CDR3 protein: CASSWWGAREQYF
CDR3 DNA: TGTGCCAGCAGTTGGTGGGGGGCGCGGGAGCAGTACTTC